Presented here are 19 T cell receptor beta chains from one specimen sequenced in a study of T cell repertoires in cytomegalovirus infection. MiXCR, run by TCRdb on the reads, gives a single entry per CDR3 protein. The table lists some 200,000 distinct CDR3 sequences, about a tenth of them singletons. The sample comprised PBMCs. These receptors were obtained from a human donor in good health (CMV status not recorded). Some clones in this sample may be carry-over from other donors' samples.

The rearrangement joins TRBV11-3 to TRBJ2-7; 11 bases line up with TRBD2. V was clipped by 1 base and J by 3 bases; unmatched bases: 2. The V gene's germline CDR1 is SGHNT and CDR2 YENEEA. The CDR3 covers 15 residues. This chain's CDR3 is CASSLGGTSGYEQYF. DNA of the CDR3: TGTGCCAGCAGCTTAGGTGGGACTAGCGGCTACGAGCAGTACTTC.

The chain recombines TRBV11-2 with TRBJ2-1; D not resolved. The germline V and J ends were trimmed by 2 bases and 5 bases, with 19 bases remaining between them. The germline V gene encodes CDR1 SGHAT and CDR2 FQNNGV. CDR3 length equals 17 residues. The CDR3 coding sequence is TGTGCCAGCAGCTTATTATTCCGCCGAGCATCGGACAATGAGCAGTTCTTC. Translating gives CASSLLFRRASDNEQFF.

This clonotype was recorded many times. The chain carries TRBV5-1 and TRBJ2-3; the D is unclear. Trimming shortened V by 1 base and J by 5 bases, and 11 bases separated the two germline ends. CDR1 SGHRS and CDR2 YFSETQ come from the germline V gene. CDR3 size: 14 residues. CDR3 region: CASSLRAVGDTQYF. CDR3 sequence (DNA): TGCGCCAGCAGCTTGAGGGCCGTGGGAGATACGCAGTATTTT.

This clonotype has ten or more counts. The chain employs TRBV7-2 and TRBJ2-5; D is possibly TRBD1 or TRBD2 (5 bases each). This CDR3 contains 13 residues. The germline V gene encodes CDR1 SGHTA and CDR2 FQGNSA. V lost 5 bases and J lost 2, with 9 bases in between. The CDR3 region is CASSTGRQETQYF. DNA for the CDR3: TGTGCCAGCAGCACGGGACGGCAAGAGACCCAGTACTTC.

The chain combines TRBV6-2 or TRBV6-3 with TRBJ2-1; TRBD1 matches at 10 bases. The germline V gene has CDR1 MNHEY and CDR2 SVGEGT. V lost 6 bases and J lost 8; bases outside the gene matches: 7. CDR3 length: 14 residues. CDR3 loop: CASSWRQGAYEQFF. CDR3 nucleotides: TGTGCCAGCAGCTGGAGACAGGGGGCCTATGAGCAGTTCTTC.

This clonotype was recorded many times. The chain combines TRBV7-2 with TRBJ1-3; D may be TRBD1 (6 bases). Germline assignment: CDR1 SGHTA and CDR2 FQGNSA. CDR3 length equals 16 residues. V lost 5 bases and J 0 bases, leaving 14 bases between the germline ends. The CDR3 DNA sequence: TGTGCCAGCAGCAGGGGACACCTCTTCTCTGGAAACACCATATATTTT. As protein: CASSRGHLFSGNTIYF.

This clonotype was seen a few times. The J gene is TRBJ2-1, the V gene TRBV9; 8 bases are shared with TRBD2. Unmatched junction bases numbered 8, after V lost 0 bases and J lost 9 bases. Looked up from germline, CDR1 is SGDLS and CDR2 is YYNGEE. CDR3 length: 15 residues. CDR3 in DNA: TGTGCCAGCAGCGTAGCAACGGGAGGGGCCGGTGAGCAGTTCTTC. Its protein product is CASSVATGGAGEQFF.

For this clonotype: With a much larger clone just one base away, this may be a read error. The rearrangement links TRBV7-9 to TRBJ2-4; perhaps D is TRBD1 or TRBD2 (5 bases each). CDR3 size: 13 residues. Germline V gives CDR1 SEHNR, CDR2 FQNEAQ (reference sequence). The CDR3 reads CSSSLGTENIQYF. The CDR3 DNA sequence: TGTTCCAGCAGCTTGGGGACGGAAAACATTCAGTACTTC.

The V and J genes are TRBV4-1 and TRBJ2-5; D may be TRBD1 (5 bases). Germline values: CDR1 MGHRA, CDR2 YSYEKL. The V end was cut by 0 bases, the J end by 7 bases, with 12 bases between. The length of the CDR3 is 14 residues. The CDR3: CASSQDKGARTQYF. The CDR3 nucleotides read TGCGCCAGCAGCCAAGATAAAGGGGCGCGGACCCAGTACTTC.

This clonotype was counted between two and nine times. The V call is TRBV28, the J call TRBJ2-1, with 12 bases fitting TRBD2. The V and J ends lost 5 bases and 4 bases, in that order; junction bases with no gene match: 6. The CDR3 has 16 amino acids. The germline CDR1 and CDR2 sequences are MDHEN and SYDVKM. In DNA form, the CDR3 reads TGTGCCAGCAGTCCCCAGCTAGCGGGAGGGTACAATGAGCAGTTCTTC. Its translation: CASSPQLAGGYNEQFF.

This clonotype was seen at least ten times. The chain uses TRBV7-2 and TRBJ2-2; perhaps D is TRBD1 or TRBD2 (7 bases each). The CDR3 length is 16 residues. Germline assignment: CDR1 SGHTA and CDR2 FQGNSA. With 5 bases removed from V and 2 bases from J, the gap between germline ends came to 15 bases. The CDR3 loop reads CASSQAGQTNTGELFF. CDR3 bases: TGTGCCAGCAGCCAAGCGGGACAGACAAACACCGGGGAGCTGTTTTTT.

This clonotype has only a few counts. This chain connects TRBV5-6 to TRBJ1-1; tentative D call: TRBD1 (6 bases). Germline-derived CDR1 and CDR2 are SGHDT and YYEEEE. Trimming left V 2 bases short and J 11 bases short, with 13 bases between. The CDR3 totals 12 residues. CDR3 protein: CASSFRAGDAFF. In DNA form, the CDR3 reads TGTGCCAGCAGCTTTCGGGCAGGGGACGCTTTCTTT. The full variable domain, completed using reference TRBV5-6 and TRBJ1-1, is DAGVTQSPTHLIKTRGQQVTLRCSPKSGHDTVSWYQQALGQGPQFIFQYYEEEERQRGNFPDRFSGHQFPNYSSELNVNALLLGDSALYLCASSFRAGDAFFGQGTRLTVV.

J is TRBJ1-2 and V is TRBV28; no definite D call. CDR1 MDHEN and CDR2 SYDVKM come from the germline V gene. The CDR3 is 12 residues long. The germline V and J ends were trimmed by 7 bases and 8 bases, with 14 bases remaining between them. The CDR3 is CASNLKGNGYTF. CDR3 nucleotides: TGTGCCAGCAATCTAAAGGGTAACGGCTACACCTTC.

The chain uses TRBV28 and TRBJ1-2; perhaps TRBD1 as D (5 bases). V was pared by 7 bases and J by 7 bases, with 16 bases between. This CDR3 region has 13 residues. Per the germline V gene, CDR1 is MDHEN and CDR2 is SYDVKM. The CDR3 DNA sequence: TGTGCCAGCACCTCGTCCCCGACAGCTGGCTACACCTTC. It is translated as CASTSSPTAGYTF.

In DNA form, the CDR3 reads TGCAGCGTCGAATCATACACCAGTGAAGCTTTCTTT. This codes for CSVESYTSEAFF. The rearrangement joins TRBV29-1 to TRBJ1-1; no definite D call. This CDR3 has 12 residues. Germline values: CDR1 SQVTM, CDR2 ANQGSEA. V gave up 6 bases and J gave up 7 bases, with 15 bases separating them.

This clonotype was counted a few times. The rearrangement uses TRBV28 and TRBJ1-5, with a tentative D call TRBD1 (5 bases). CDR3 length: 15 residues. V was pared by 5 bases and J by 6 bases, with 17 bases between. The germline gives CDR1 MDHEN, CDR2 SYDVKM. The CDR3 reads CASSGRMGEFQPQHF. CDR3 DNA sequence: TGTGCCAGCAGTGGGCGCATGGGGGAGTTTCAGCCCCAGCATTTT. The entire variable domain, with the rest obtained from reference TRBV28 and TRBJ1-5, is as follows: DVKVTQSSRYLVKRTGEKVFLECVQDMDHENMFWYRQDPGLGLRLIYFSYDVKMKEKGDIPEGYSVSREKKERFSLILESASTNQTSMYLCASSGRMGEFQPQHFGDGTRLSIL.

This clonotype was picked up many times. The rearrangement joins TRBV7-8 to TRBJ1-5; D is uncertain. Trimming took 0 bases from V and 9 from J, leaving 21 bases between them. CDR1 is SGHVS and CDR2 is FQNEAQ in the germline V gene. The length of the CDR3 is 17 residues. CDR3 in DNA: TGTGCCAGCAGCTTAGCGCGAGAACCAGGTGGCCTTTCGCCCCAGCATTTT. Translated, it gives CASSLAREPGGLSPQHF.

V gene TRBV20-1 combines with J gene TRBJ2-2; D gene unclear. V dropped 1 base and J dropped 3 bases, with 15 bases sitting between them. CDR3 length: 16 residues. CDR1 and CDR2 from the germline V gene are DFQATT and SNEGSKA (reference sequence). CDR3 protein: CSARGDRKSHTGELFF. The CDR3 DNA reads TGCAGTGCTAGAGGGGATAGGAAGAGCCACACCGGGGAGCTGTTTTTT.

This clonotype was seen at least ten times. The J gene is TRBJ2-7, the V gene TRBV6-2 or TRBV6-3; 9 bases match TRBD2. Germline V gene data show CDR1 as MNHEY and CDR2 as SVGEGT. This CDR3 region has 14 residues. The J segment lost 3 bases and the V segment lost 8 bases, leaving 8 bases of the junction unmatched. The CDR3 DNA reads as TGTGCCAGCCTTCTGGCGGGGGGGAACTACGAGCAGTACTTC. Its protein is CASLLAGGNYEQYF.